A single sample is the source of the 22 T cell receptor beta chains below, sequenced in a study of blood T cell repertoires in COVID-19. Repertoires were generated with immunoSEQ multiplex PCR, while TCRdb's copy carries only in-frame clones and drops some. The table records approximately 300,000 clones, roughly 87% of them present only once. Sequencing was carried out using PBMCs or T cells enriched from blood (not recorded which). These receptors originate from a woman aged 30 to 39 who had recovered from COVID-19.

The chain combines TRBV6-5 with TRBJ1-2; TRBD1 might be the D (5 bases). In germline, CDR1 is MNHEY, CDR2 SVGAGI. This CDR3 comprises 15 residues. Trimming left V 7 bases short and J 2 bases short, with 17 bases between. The CDR3 reads CASTEWGGRNYGYTF. In nucleotides, the CDR3 is TGTGCCAGCACCGAATGGGGGGGAAGAAACTATGGCTACACCTTC.

The V call is TRBV29-1, the J call TRBJ2-1; perhaps TRBD2 as D (5 bases). The CDR3 consists of 13 residues. Trimming left V 8 bases short and J 5 bases short, with 16 bases between. Germline-derived CDR1 and CDR2 are SQVTM and ANQGSEA. CDR3 nucleotide sequence: TGCAGCCACTGGAGGTCCTCTGACAATGAGCAGTTCTTC. Translated: CSHWRSSDNEQFF.

The chain combines TRBV11-2 with TRBJ1-1; D is undetermined. Germline V gene data show CDR1 as SGHAT and CDR2 as FQNNGV. CDR3 length: 13 amino acids. The germline V and J ends were trimmed by 6 bases and 4 bases, with 12 bases remaining between them. The DNA of the CDR3 is TGTGCCAGCAGGGAGTTGTTGGGCACTGAAGCTTTCTTT. Residues: CASRELLGTEAFF.

The CDR3 DNA is TGTGCCAGCAGCCCCTGGGGGGGAAACTCCTACAATGAGCAGTTCTTC. Its translation is CASSPWGGNSYNEQFF. The chain recombines TRBV3-1 (or the pseudogene TRBV3-2) with TRBJ2-1, with 7 bases matching TRBD2. V shed 4 bases and J 0 bases; nucleotides not matched to a gene: 6. The CDR3 totals 16 residues. The germline V gene encodes CDR1 LGHDT and CDR2 YNNKEL (reference sequence).

This chain links TRBV6-6 with TRBJ1-1; D is ambiguous. Trimming shortened V by 2 bases and J by 6 bases, and 4 bases separated the two germline ends. Germline CDR1 reads MNHNY; CDR2 reads SVGAGI (reference sequence). The CDR3 totals 11 residues. The chain's CDR3 is CASSYVAEAFF. CDR3 bases: TGTGCCAGCAGTTACGTCGCTGAAGCTTTCTTT.

This chain's CDR3 is CASSPSFWRELVYGYTF. The CDR3 DNA sequence: TGTGCCAGCAGCCCAAGTTTTTGGCGAGAGCTAGTCTATGGCTACACCTTC. This sequence joins TRBV14 and TRBJ1-2; D unclear. This CDR3 is 17 amino acids long. Per the germline V gene, CDR1 is SGHDN and CDR2 is FVKESK. Trimming removed 4 bases from V and 4 bases from J, with 22 bases in between.

This rearrangement joins TRBV7-2 to TRBJ1-6; D is uncertain. This CDR3 has 13 residues. Germline CDR1 and CDR2: SGHTA and FQGNSA. Trimming removed 1 base from V and 7 bases from J, with 5 bases in between. The CDR3 spells CASSLGGNSPLHF. The DNA for the CDR3 is TGTGCCAGCAGCTTAGGCGGGAATTCACCCCTCCACTTT.

The chain has TRBV6-2 or TRBV6-3 and TRBJ2-7; TRBD2 matches 12 bases. J was trimmed by 5 bases and V by 5 bases; bases with no gene match: 7. This CDR3 comprises 15 residues. CDR1 and CDR2 from the germline V gene are MNHEY and SVGEGT. For the CDR3, the DNA is TGTGCCAGCAGTCTCCGGACTAGCGGGGACCACGAGCAGTACTTC. Translation gives CASSLRTSGDHEQYF.

This clone was seen more than once but under ten times. This sequence joins TRBV5-4 and TRBJ1-2; D remains ambiguous. The length of the CDR3 is 14 residues. Germline values: CDR1 SGHNT, CDR2 YYREEE (reference sequence). The V end was cut by 4 bases, the J end by 2 bases, with 12 bases between. The CDR3 is CASSQTNSNYGYTF. The DNA for the CDR3 is TGTGCCAGCAGCCAGACAAACAGCAACTATGGCTACACCTTC.

This clone appeared a single time. The rearrangement links TRBV3-1 (or the pseudogene TRBV3-2) to TRBJ2-3; 12 positions agree with TRBD2. CDR1 LGHDT and CDR2 YNNKEL come from the germline V gene (reference sequence). The junction had 6 bases not matched to a gene; V was cut back by 4 bases and J by 4 bases. This CDR3 comprises 16 residues. The CDR3 region is CASSPLTSGGPDTQYF. The CDR3 bases are TGTGCCAGCAGCCCTTTGACTAGCGGGGGTCCAGATACGCAGTATTTT.

The chain carries TRBV4-2 and TRBJ1-1, with 9 bases aligning to TRBD1. CDR3 length equals 17 residues. V gave up 0 bases and J gave up 3 bases; unmatched junction bases: 8. CDR1 and CDR2 from the germline V gene are LGHNA and YNFKEQ. CDR3 sequence reads: CASSQDPGQGGDTEAFF. The CDR3 DNA reads TGTGCCAGCAGCCAAGATCCGGGACAGGGAGGGGACACTGAAGCTTTCTTT.

The CDR3 bases are TGTGCCAGCAGCCCGTCGAATTTTGGGGGCCTGTTAGTTGGCTACACCTTC. This encodes CASSPSNFGGLLVGYTF. The chain joins TRBV7-8 to TRBJ1-2, with a tentative D call TRBD1 (6 bases). Trimming shortened V by 5 bases and J by 7 bases, and 26 bases separated the two germline ends. CDR1 is SGHVS, CDR2 FQNEAQ, per germline. The length of the CDR3 is 17 residues.

The chain employs TRBV3-1 (or the pseudogene TRBV3-2) and TRBJ1-6; D is unclear. This CDR3 spans 14 amino acids. V was cut by 2 bases and J by 5 bases, with 7 bases left in between. Germline CDR1 and CDR2: LGHDT and YNNKEL (reference sequence). The CDR3 sequence: CASSQLRDNSPLHF. The CDR3 DNA is TGTGCCAGCAGCCAATTACGAGATAATTCACCCCTCCACTTT.

Points on this clone: One end of the junction is discordant with germline, which a read error may explain. The CDR3 sequence is CASSLDRGDEQYF. The CDR3 region has the DNA TGTGCTAGCAGCTTGGACAGGGGCGACGAGCAGTACTTC. The chain carries TRBV7-7 and TRBJ2-7; 9 nucleotides agree with TRBD1. Germline loops: CDR1 SSHAT, CDR2 FNYEAQ (reference sequence). This CDR3 has 13 amino acids. The full variable domain, its missing parts supplied by reference TRBV7-7 and TRBJ2-7, is GAGVSQSPRYKVTKRGQDVTLRCDPISSHATLYWYQQALGQGPEFLTYFNYEAQPDKSGLPSDRFSAERPEGSISTLTIQRTEQRDSAMYRCASSLDRGDEQYFGPGTRLTVT.

The table lists this clone with many counts. The chain carries TRBV5-1 and TRBJ2-5, with TRBD2 matching over 8 bases. Germline loops: CDR1 SGHRS, CDR2 YFSETQ. The CDR3 contains 16 residues. V trimming: 0 bases; J trimming: 1 base; junction bases outside the gene matches: 5. The CDR3 DNA reads TGCGCCAGCAGCTTGGTGGCTAGCGGGCCCCAAGAGACCCAGTACTTC. Amino acids: CASSLVASGPQETQYF.

The genes are TRBV10-3 and TRBJ1-1; no firm D call. Trimming took 10 bases from V and 1 from J, leaving 16 bases between them. Germline values: CDR1 ENHRY, CDR2 SYGVKD. This CDR3 region has 14 residues. CDR3 amino acids: CATLTANQNTEAFF. CDR3 DNA sequence: TGTGCCACCCTTACAGCTAATCAGAACACTGAAGCTTTCTTT.

The chain links TRBV6-5 to TRBJ1-1; the D is unclear. CDR1 is MNHEY, CDR2 SVGAGI, per germline. Trimming removed 4 bases at V and 1 base at J, with 10 bases between. The CDR3 is made up of 14 amino acids. DNA for the CDR3: TGTGCCAGCAGTTCTATACGCTGGAACACTGAAGCTTTCTTT. Translation: CASSSIRWNTEAFF.

The genes are TRBV6-5 and TRBJ1-4; no firm D call. Germline assignment: CDR1 MNHEY and CDR2 SVGAGI. The CDR3 totals 14 residues. Trimming stripped 2 bases from V and 5 bases from J, with 9 bases between. CDR3 sequence: CASSYTVDNEKLFF. The CDR3 nucleotides are TGTGCCAGCAGTTACACAGTCGACAATGAAAAACTGTTTTTT.

The chain uses TRBV4-2 and TRBJ1-4, with TRBD1 matching 7 bases. This CDR3 region has 15 residues. V trimming: 0 bases; J trimming: 3 bases; junction bases outside the gene matches: 1. CDR1 and CDR2 (germline): LGHNA, YNFKEQ. The CDR3 DNA sequence: TGTGCCAGCAGCCAAGAACAGGGGTCTAATGAAAAACTGTTTTTT. Amino acids: CASSQEQGSNEKLFF.

The rearrangement links TRBV7-2 to TRBJ1-3; D might be TRBD1 (6 bases). The germline CDR1 and CDR2 sequences are SGHTA and FQGNSA. The CDR3 has 15 residues. The ends were cut back, 5 bases at V and 2 bases at J, with 13 bases in the middle. The CDR3 nucleotides read TGTGCCAGCAGCCCCCGGCGGGGGCCTGGAAACACCATATATTTT. It encodes CASSPRRGPGNTIYF.

The V gene is TRBV14, the J gene TRBJ1-4; D is undetermined. Germline lookup yields CDR1 SGHDN and CDR2 FVKESK. This CDR3 region has 15 residues. V was trimmed by 4 bases and J by 11 bases, leaving 20 bases between them. The CDR3 reads CASSREGAHGSKLFF. The CDR3, as DNA: TGTGCCAGCAGCCGAGAGGGAGCCCATGGTTCGAAACTGTTTTTT. The variable domain in full, with the rest retrieved from reference TRBV14 and TRBJ1-4, is EAGVTQFPSHSVIEKGQTVTLRCDPISGHDNLYWYRRVMGKEIKFLLHFVKESKQDESGMPNNRFLAERTGGTYSTLKVQPAELEDSGVYFCASSREGAHGSKLFFGSGTQLSVL.

The chain joins TRBV5-4 to TRBJ2-3; unclear D gene. Per germline, CDR1 SGHNT and CDR2 YYREEE (reference sequence). This CDR3 is 16 amino acids long. Trimming took 2 bases from V and 3 from J, leaving 16 bases between them. The CDR3 protein is CASSFQGRSTTDTQYF. The DNA of the CDR3 is TGTGCCAGCAGCTTTCAAGGCAGGTCTACGACAGATACGCAGTATTTT.